This T cell receptor beta chain was identified during a study of blood T cell repertoires in COVID-19. Overall study: T cells, B-cell-depleted T cells, or PBMCs provided the cDNA or gDNA that served as material.

V shed 6 bases and J shed 0 bases, with 11 bases lying between them. The V gene's germline CDR1 is MNHEY and CDR2 SVGAGI. CDR3 length equals 14 residues. This clone was counted between two and nine times. Measured with immunoSEQ multiplex PCR; TCRdb has only the in-frame clones, and not every one. The data contain over 150,000 clones, 85% of them seen just once; the ten biggest clones take up approximately 7.6%. The specimen sequenced was peripheral blood. V and J are TRBV6-5 and TRBJ1-1; tentative D call: TRBD1 (5 bases). This TCR came from a woman aged 80 or over with COVID-19, enrolled during active disease. The CDR3 sequence is CASRGQNLNTEAFF. Here the CDR3 DNA reads TGTGCCAGCAGGGGGCAAAATCTGAACACTGAAGCTTTCTTT.